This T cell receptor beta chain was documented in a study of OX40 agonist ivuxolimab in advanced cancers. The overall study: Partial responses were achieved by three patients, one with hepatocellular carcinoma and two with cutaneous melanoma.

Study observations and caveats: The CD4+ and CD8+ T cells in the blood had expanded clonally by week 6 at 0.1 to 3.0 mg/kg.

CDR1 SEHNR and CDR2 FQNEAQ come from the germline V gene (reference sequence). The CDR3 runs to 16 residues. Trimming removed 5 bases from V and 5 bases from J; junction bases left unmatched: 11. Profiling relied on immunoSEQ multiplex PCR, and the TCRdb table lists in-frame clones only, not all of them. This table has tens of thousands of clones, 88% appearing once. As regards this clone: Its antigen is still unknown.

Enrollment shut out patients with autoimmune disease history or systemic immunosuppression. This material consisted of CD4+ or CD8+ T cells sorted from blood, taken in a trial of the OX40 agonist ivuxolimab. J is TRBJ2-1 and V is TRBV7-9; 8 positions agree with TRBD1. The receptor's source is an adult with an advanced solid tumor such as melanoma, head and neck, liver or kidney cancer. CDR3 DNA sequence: TGTGCCAGCAGCCCCGCGGACAGGGTTTTCCACAATGAGCAGTTCTTC. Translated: CASSPADRVFHNEQFF.